This record covers a single T cell receptor beta chain. The entry originates in a study of technical replicates of blood from a handful of donors. TCRdb's copy holds only in-frame clones and misses some; the assay was immunoSEQ multiplex PCR. Of 80,000 to 95,000 clones in the sample, 95% to 97% are singletons; the top ten hold about 0.3%. Germline values: CDR1 MNHEY, CDR2 SVGAGI. V was clipped by 7 bases and J by 2 bases, with 15 bases between them. The CDR3 has 14 amino acids. This receptor was obtained from a human donor in good health. The sample taken for sequencing was T cells isolated from PBMCs. V is TRBV6-5 and J is TRBJ2-7, with a tentative D call TRBD2 (6 bases). Here the CDR3 reads CASTQNAGPYEQYF. The CDR3 DNA is TGTGCCAGCACTCAAAATGCGGGGCCCTACGAGCAGTACTTC.